This TCR beta chain was identified in a study of blood T cell repertoires in COVID-19. This clone was seen a few times. V lost 1 base, J lost 7 bases, and 6 bases stayed unmatched. The V gene's germline CDR1 is LGHNA and CDR2 YNFKEQ. The CDR3 spans 16 residues. Per the original methods: Amplification with reference gene primers provided the estimates of nucleated cell counts. TCRdb's copy holds only in-frame clones and misses some; the assay was immunoSEQ multiplex PCR. V, J and clone size were drawn from that table, and D and trimming were deduced from the DNA. The sample holds some 300,000 clones, almost 90% seen once. The cohort comprised adults aged roughly 18 to 95 years residing in 24 US areas.

Material for sequencing was PBMCs or T cells enriched from blood (not recorded which). The chain has TRBV4-2 and TRBJ2-2; TRBD2 matches at 10 bases. The receptor comes from a woman younger than 30 with acute COVID-19. CDR3 DNA sequence: TGTGCCAGCAGCCAAGGCGAGGCTAGCGGGGGCGGGGAGCTGTTTTTT. Translation: CASSQGEASGGGELFF.